Sequencing of this T cell receptor (beta chain) was carried out in a study of radiation and T cells in renal cell carcinoma. Regarding time point: baseline pretreatment blood. Stated treatment: 15 Gy SBRT to primary tumor, nephrectomy 4 weeks later. Study findings and constraints: No pretreatment tumor biopsies were available for baseline clonotypes.

As regards this clone: Its cognate antigen is unknown.

TCRdb's table, derived via immunoSEQ multiplex PCR, lists solely in-frame clones and lacks some. The table records 110,000 to 150,000 clones, around 78% of them present only once. The origin of this receptor is a woman in her fifties or sixties with renal cell carcinoma. The input for sequencing was blood, taken from a patient whose treatment included radiotherapy and nephrectomy.

CDR3 nucleotides: TGTGCCAGCAGCACCCAACCGGGGGCAGGGGACCTCGGAAACACCATATATTTT. Translation gives CASSTQPGAGDLGNTIYF. The V and J genes are TRBV9 and TRBJ1-3; D may be TRBD1 (6 bases). The germline V and J ends were trimmed by 4 bases and 4 bases, with 24 bases remaining between them. This CDR3 spans 18 amino acids. Germline CDR1 reads SGDLS; CDR2 reads YYNGEE.